The rows below give T cell receptor beta chains drawn from one sample of a study of shared clonotypes between healthy human individuals. The protocol was immunoSEQ multiplex PCR, while the TCRdb copy is restricted to in-frame clones and leaves out a portion. The sample holds 1.4 million to 1.5 million clones, about 96% seen once. Sequencing was done on a sample of naive CD4+ T cells sorted from blood. The receptors come from a man younger than 45 in good health. CDR3s include the opening cysteine and the closing phenylalanine or tryptophan. D genes are given only for firm matches. Some rows have no size entry. The others give once, few or many, or a class for an expanded clone.

size	length	V	J	D	CDR3	DNA
NA	18	TRBV15	TRBJ2-1	TRBD2	CATSRPGLAGGHGGEQFF	TGTGCCACCAGCAGACCCGGACTAGCGGGAGGGCATGGTGGTGAGCAGTTCTTC
NA	15	TRBV5-6	TRBJ2-1	NA	CASSRQAGSYNEQFF	TGTGCCAGCAGCCGGCAGGCAGGATCCTACAATGAGCAGTTCTTC
NA	13	TRBV7-2	TRBJ1-2	NA	CASSRVVLYGYTF	TGTGCCAGCAGCCGGGTTGTTTTGTATGGCTACACCTTC
NA	17	TRBV2	TRBJ2-1	TRBD2	CASSVWGSGSSYNEQFF	TGTGCCAGCAGTGTATGGGGGAGCGGGAGCTCCTACAATGAGCAGTTCTTC
NA	15	TRBV6-1	TRBJ2-5	TRBD1	CASSEGQGGKETQYF	TGTGCCAGCAGTGAGGGACAGGGAGGTAAAGAGACCCAGTACTTC
NA	16	TRBV10-3	TRBJ2-1	NA	CATKEASSSVYNEQFF	TGTGCCACGAAGGAGGCATCCTCGTCCGTTTACAATGAGCAGTTCTTC
NA	17	TRBV11-2	TRBJ2-1	TRBD2	CASSLDRGGLGHREQFF	TGTGCCAGCAGCTTAGATCGGGGGGGGCTAGGGCATCGGGAGCAGTTCTTC
NA	13	TRBV25-1	TRBJ1-2	TRBD1	CASRQGMGYGYTF	TGTGCCAGCAGACAGGGGATGGGCTATGGCTACACCTTC
NA	15	TRBV7-7	TRBJ2-7	NA	CASSPKRQPLHEQYF	TGTGCTAGCAGCCCAAAACGACAGCCCCTGCACGAGCAGTACTTC
NA	15	TRBV2	TRBJ2-5	TRBD2	CASSETSGIGETQYF	TGTGCCAGCAGTGAAACTAGCGGCATAGGTGAGACCCAGTACTTC
NA	15	TRBV9	TRBJ1-3	NA	CASNYDPAPGNTIYF	TGTGCCAGCAACTACGACCCGGCACCTGGAAACACCATATATTTT
NA	15	TRBV30	TRBJ1-5	TRBD1	CAWSRGGQGDQPQHF	TGTGCCTGGAGTAGGGGTGGACAGGGCGATCAGCCCCAGCATTTT
NA	15	TRBV5-1	TRBJ2-1	NA	CASSLVASDGNEQFF	TGCGCCAGCAGCTTGGTAGCTAGCGATGGGAATGAGCAGTTCTTC
NA	14	TRBV9	TRBJ1-1	NA	CASSVARLGTEAFF	TGTGCCAGCAGCGTAGCCAGGTTGGGCACTGAAGCTTTCTTT
NA	16	TRBV19	TRBJ2-1	NA	CASRGGSGKVYNEQFF	TGTGCCAGTAGAGGGGGAAGCGGGAAAGTCTACAATGAGCAGTTCTTC
NA	17	TRBV5-6	TRBJ2-4	TRBD2	CASSPQRGELAKNIQYF	TGTGCCAGCAGCCCACAGCGGGGGGAACTAGCCAAAAACATTCAGTACTTC
NA	14	TRBV10-1	TRBJ2-7	TRBD2	CASSDPSGSHEQYF	TGCGCCAGCAGTGATCCTAGCGGGTCCCACGAGCAGTACTTC
NA	13	TRBV7-9	TRBJ1-5	NA	CASSTQGNQPQHF	TGTGCCAGCAGTACACAGGGCAATCAGCCCCAGCATTTT
NA	13	TRBV5-4	TRBJ2-7	NA	CASSPGASYEQYF	TGTGCCAGCAGCCCGGGGGCCTCCTACGAGCAGTACTTC
NA	13	TRBV10-3	TRBJ1-3	NA	CALRTDSGNTIYF	TGTGCCCTCCGAACAGACTCTGGAAACACCATATATTTT
NA	12	TRBV2	TRBJ1-2	NA	CASSDGDYGYTF	TGTGCCAGCAGTGACGGGGACTATGGCTACACCTTC
NA	16	TRBV5-1	TRBJ1-1	NA	CASSAPTGSVDTEAFF	TGCGCCAGCAGCGCCCCAACAGGGAGTGTGGACACTGAAGCTTTCTTT
NA	16	TRBV5-8	TRBJ2-1	TRBD2	CASSFGLAGPNNEQFF	TGTGCCAGCAGCTTTGGGCTAGCGGGACCGAACAATGAGCAGTTCTTC
NA	13	TRBV7-9	TRBJ1-1	NA	CASSTQGNTEAFF	TGTGCCAGCAGCACACAGGGGAACACTGAAGCTTTCTTT
NA	12	TRBV6-6	TRBJ1-1	TRBD1	CASSPGTAQAFF	TGTGCCAGCAGTCCCGGGACAGCCCAAGCTTTCTTT
NA	15	TRBV5-4	TRBJ1-1	TRBD1	CASSSPTGDGTEAFF	TGTGCCAGCAGCTCTCCCACAGGGGACGGCACTGAAGCTTTCTTT
NA	13	TRBV4-3	TRBJ1-2	NA	CASGYSREGGYTF	TGCGCCAGCGGATATAGTCGGGAGGGGGGCTACACCTTC
NA	15	TRBV18	TRBJ1-1	NA	CASSLRQMGDTEAFF	TGTGCCAGCTCACTCCGACAGATGGGAGACACTGAAGCTTTCTTT
NA	16	TRBV28	TRBJ1-2	TRBD1	CASSLVISGTGGGYTF	TGTGCCAGCAGTTTAGTTATCTCCGGGACAGGGGGTGGCTACACCTTC
NA	20	TRBV28	TRBJ2-3	TRBD2	CASSTHGLAGVRTPIDTQYF	TGTGCCAGCAGTACTCACGGACTAGCGGGAGTCCGTACACCCATAGATACGCAGTATTTT
NA	16	TRBV30	TRBJ2-3	TRBD2	CAWSVLPSGPTDTQYF	TGTGCCTGGAGTGTACTGCCTAGCGGACCCACAGATACGCAGTATTTT
NA	12	TRBV11-1	TRBJ2-3	NA	CASSPSGKTQYF	TGTGCCAGCAGCCCCTCCGGGAAGACGCAGTATTTT
NA	13	TRBV5-1	TRBJ2-7	NA	CASSPTGTPEQYF	TGCGCCAGCAGCCCGACCGGGACGCCCGAGCAGTACTTC
NA	15	TRBV4-1	TRBJ2-7	TRBD2	CASSQLAGLSYEQYF	TGCGCCAGCAGCCAACTAGCGGGTTTATCCTACGAGCAGTACTTC
NA	10	TRBV29-1	TRBJ2-5	NA	CSPLPGTQYF	TGCAGCCCCTTACCTGGGACCCAGTACTTC
NA	14	TRBV30	TRBJ2-7	NA	CASRARDTSYEQYF	TGTGCCTCCCGGGCCCGGGACACATCCTACGAGCAGTACTTC
NA	15	TRBV4-2	TRBJ1-3	NA	CASSQEGRDPNTIYF	TGTGCCAGCAGCCAAGAGGGCAGGGACCCGAACACCATATATTTT
NA	14	TRBV7-2	TRBJ1-2	NA	CASSLRQGPDGYTF	TGTGCCAGCAGCCTTCGGCAGGGACCCGATGGCTACACCTTC
NA	15	TRBV18	TRBJ2-6	NA	CASSPTEVGANVLTF	TGTGCCAGCTCACCAACGGAGGTCGGGGCCAACGTCCTGACTTTC
NA	17	TRBV15	TRBJ2-3	TRBD2	CATSRGRSGRPLNTQYF	TGTGCCACCAGCAGAGGTCGGAGCGGGAGACCGTTGAATACGCAGTATTTT
NA	15	TRBV5-4	TRBJ2-2	NA	CASSFERQNTGELFF	TGTGCCAGCAGCTTTGAAAGGCAAAACACCGGGGAGCTGTTTTTT
NA	15	TRBV5-1	TRBJ2-7	NA	CASSLLGGQSGEQYF	TGCGCCAGCAGCCTTCTGGGGGGACAGTCGGGCGAGCAGTACTTC
NA	15	TRBV19	TRBJ1-2	NA	CASSYGASGEFGYTF	TGTGCCAGTAGCTATGGGGCCTCTGGGGAATTTGGCTACACCTTC
NA	13	TRBV11-3	TRBJ2-1	NA	CASSLVFLGEQFF	TGTGCCAGCAGCTTAGTTTTCTTGGGAGAGCAGTTCTTC
NA	14	TRBV4-3	TRBJ2-1	NA	CASSPPERTSEQFF	TGCGCCAGCAGCCCACCCGAAAGGACGAGTGAGCAGTTCTTC
NA	17	TRBV11-2	TRBJ2-7	TRBD2	CASSFRLLAGVTYEQYF	TGTGCCAGCAGCTTTAGGTTGTTAGCGGGCGTAACCTACGAGCAGTACTTC
NA	12	TRBV2	TRBJ2-5	NA	CASTLSGETQYF	TGTGCCAGCACTCTGTCGGGGGAGACCCAGTACTTC
NA	15	TRBV5-4	TRBJ1-1	NA	CASGVGGLMNTEAFF	TGTGCCAGCGGGGTCGGGGGGCTTATGAACACTGAAGCTTTCTTT
NA	14	TRBV5-1	TRBJ2-5	NA	CASSLEGVGETQYF	TGCGCCAGCAGCTTAGAGGGGGTGGGAGAGACCCAGTACTTC
NA	13	TRBV10-3	TRBJ2-4	TRBD1	CAVRGQDWDIQYF	TGTGCCGTACGCGGACAGGATTGGGACATTCAGTACTTC
NA	14	TRBV6-6	TRBJ1-2	TRBD1	CASRQGSFNYGYTF	TGTGCCAGCAGACAGGGGAGCTTTAACTATGGCTACACCTTC
once	14	TRBV7-6	TRBJ1-4	TRBD1	CASSETGGDEKLFF	TGTGCCAGCAGCGAGACAGGGGGTGATGAAAAACTGTTTTTT
NA	14	TRBV5-1	TRBJ2-3	TRBD1	CASSLARGTEDKYF	TGCGCCAGCAGCTTGGCCAGGGGGACAGAGGATAAGTATTTT
NA	17	TRBV2	TRBJ2-2	TRBD1	CASRLWRAGGFTGELFF	TGTGCCAGCCGCCTGTGGAGGGCAGGGGGCTTCACCGGGGAGCTGTTTTTT